The table lists the clone carrying this TCR beta chain with a few counts. One entry per CDR3 protein results from TCRdb running MiXCR on the 5' RACE reads. Altogether 350,000 to 550,000 distinct CDR3 sequences are present, roughly 18% being singletons, with the ten largest covering roughly 21%. This sample is drawn from a study of T-cell memory formation after mild COVID-19. About the research overall: Largely, TCR clusters stayed within a single donor.

V shed 9 bases and J 0 bases; nucleotides not matched to a gene: 7. CDR3 length: 16 residues. Germline V lookup: CDR1 ENHRY, CDR2 SYGVKD. The receptor was isolated from a man younger than 35 who had mild COVID-19 (a few samples of this study predate the infection). Cell type and time point are not known. The chain joins TRBV10-3 to TRBJ2-2; 10 bases are a match to TRBD1. Material for sequencing was PBMCs or a T cell subset sorted from them (not recorded which). CDR3 in DNA: TGTGCCATTGGGACAGGGGCTCTCGCGAACACCGGGGAGCTGTTTTTT. Translation gives CAIGTGALANTGELFF.